This T cell receptor (beta chain) appears in the sequencing data of a study of cytomegalovirus exposure and HLA in healthy donors. Study results and limitations: Cytomegalovirus-associated status was assigned to about 180 TCR beta chains. Trimming of TCR beta V- and J-genes showed a link, identified in a later analysis, to a missense DCLRE1C variant. The authors assumed roughly uniform sequencing depth across donors for presence/absence analyses.

It was with 60 Vbeta and 13 Jbeta primers that the PCR ran. Assay: immunoSEQ multiplex PCR; the TCRdb copy retains only in-frame clones and omits some. The sample carries 100,000 to 120,000 clones, 76% recorded once. In its sample, this clone was seen once. Its antigen is unknown. The CDR3 contains 13 residues. Germline CDR1 and CDR2: SEHNR and FQNEAQ (reference sequence). J lost 6 bases, V lost 1 base, and 0 bases had no gene match. This sequence originates from a man in his thirties or forties in good health and CMV-seropositive. Sequenced input: PBMCs. V usage is TRBV7-9 and J usage is TRBJ2-1; 7 nucleotides agree with TRBD1. CDR3: CASSLGDSNEQFF. The CDR3 nucleotides read TGTGCCAGCAGCTTAGGGGACAGCAATGAGCAGTTCTTC.